This passage covers 19 T cell receptor beta chains from one sample sequenced in a study of PD-L1 blockade in urothelial cancer. Assay used: immunoSEQ multiplex PCR; TCRdb lists only in-frame clones, some missing. This table has some 120,000 clones, 91% appearing once. This sample's time point: peripheral blood 6 weeks after treatment start. Specimen: PBMCs, collected around atezolizumab (anti-PD-L1) treatment. These receptors originate from a man in his sixties with urothelial cancer.

The chain employs TRBV7-3 and TRBJ1-4; the match to TRBD1 covers 8 bases. This CDR3 has 16 amino acids. Trimming took 5 bases from V and 8 from J; bases not matched to a gene: 13. Germline values: CDR1 SGHTA, CDR2 FQGTGA. This CDR3 reads CASSPGADRVGEKLFF. The CDR3 DNA reads as TGTGCCAGCAGCCCTGGTGCGGACAGGGTCGGCGAAAAACTGTTTTTT.

The rearrangement links TRBV4-3 to TRBJ2-1, with 7 positions matching TRBD2. Per germline, CDR1 LGHNA and CDR2 YSLEER. There are 16 residues in the CDR3. V was pared by 4 bases and J by 8 bases, with 14 bases of the junction left unmatched. CDR3 protein: CASSRGGGGRVYEQFF. The DNA for the CDR3 is TGCGCCAGCAGCCGCGGGGGAGGAGGCAGGGTCTATGAGCAGTTCTTC.

This clone was observed many times. This chain connects TRBV10-1 to TRBJ1-2; D ambiguous. Germline CDR1 and CDR2: WNHNN and SYGVQD (reference sequence). Trimming cost V 0 bases and J 2 bases, with 4 bases left between them. The CDR3 contains 13 residues. In DNA form, the CDR3 reads TGCGCCAGCAGTGAGTCCAGGAACTATGGCTACACCTTC. It yields the protein CASSESRNYGYTF.

The rearrangement joins TRBV2 to TRBJ1-4; TRBD1 matches 7 bases. CDR1 and CDR2 (germline): SNHLY, FYNNEI. This CDR3 spans 15 amino acids. V gave up 6 bases and J gave up 5 bases; unmatched junction bases: 9. The CDR3 here is CASRDPTTGNEKLFF. Written as DNA, the CDR3 is TGTGCCAGCAGGGATCCTACGACAGGGAATGAAAAACTGTTTTTT.

The CDR3 reads CASSAGQGAYEQYF. CDR3 sequence (DNA): TGTGCCAGCAGTGCCGGACAGGGAGCCTACGAGCAGTACTTC. The J gene is TRBJ2-7, the V gene TRBV2; 8 bases align to TRBD1. The CDR3 runs to 14 residues. After removal of 4 bases from V and 2 bases from J, the junction contained 4 bases not matched to a gene. Germline CDR1 SNHLY, CDR2 FYNNEI. Drawing the rest from reference TRBV2 and TRBJ2-7, the complete variable domain is EPEVTQTPSHQVTQMGQEVILRCVPISNHLYFYWYRQILGQKVEFLVSFYNNEISEKSEIFDDQFSVERPDGSNFTLKIRSTKLEDSAMYFCASSAGQGAYEQYFGPGTRLTVT.

This clone was detected a few times. The rearrangement links TRBV6-1 to TRBJ1-6, with D uncertain. The CDR3 contains 15 residues. Germline CDR1 MNHNS, CDR2 SASEGT. V shed 7 bases and J shed 7 bases, with 17 bases lying between them. The CDR3, as DNA: TGTGCCAGCAACGCCCAGGAAGCGGGCAATTCACCCCTCCACTTT. Protein sequence: CASNAQEAGNSPLHF.

The chain joins TRBV10-3 to TRBJ2-6; TRBD2 matches at 8 bases. CDR1 and CDR2 (germline): ENHRY, SYGVKD. V dropped 6 bases and J dropped 4; count of bases not matched to a gene: 5. CDR3 length equals 15 residues. The CDR3 DNA reads as TGTGCCATCAGCAGAGCGGGGGCCGGGGCCAACGTCCTGACTTTC. Translation gives CAISRAGAGANVLTF.

The chain carries TRBV4-2 and TRBJ2-4; TRBD2 aligns across 15 bases. The germline gives CDR1 LGHNA, CDR2 YNFKEQ. The CDR3 is 16 amino acids. Unmatched junction bases numbered 7, after V lost 4 bases and J lost 9 bases. The CDR3 loop is CASSPGGLAGGSIQYF. CDR3 bases: TGTGCCAGCAGCCCGGGGGGACTAGCGGGGGGAAGCATTCAGTACTTC.

In this sample, this clone turned up once. The rearrangement links TRBV6-7 to TRBJ2-7, with D perhaps TRBD1 (5 bases). TRBV6-7 is given ORF status, its function remaining uncertain. The CDR3 covers 14 residues. Trimming took off 7 bases at V and 3 bases at J, with 16 bases between the two ends. The chain's CDR3 is CASILQEPDYEQYF. The CDR3 DNA sequence: TGTGCCAGCATTTTACAGGAACCGGACTACGAGCAGTACTTC.

V is TRBV4-3 and J is TRBJ1-5; D remains ambiguous. Trimming cost V 3 bases and J 4 bases, with 13 bases left between them. Germline V lookup: CDR1 LGHNA, CDR2 YSLEER. The CDR3 totals 15 residues. The CDR3 DNA is TGCGCCAGCAGCCAGCAAGTGGGCCGTAATCAGCCCCAGCATTTT. Its translation is CASSQQVGRNQPQHF.

This clone has only one observation. The gene calls are TRBV29-1 and TRBJ1-1; D may be TRBD1 (5 bases). CDR1 and CDR2 (germline): SQVTM, ANQGSEA. CDR3 length: 11 amino acids. Trimming cost V 4 bases and J 4 bases, with 7 bases left between them. The CDR3 DNA sequence: TGCAGCGTTGGGGGGGGCACTGAAGCTTTCTTT. Protein product: CSVGGGTEAFF.

The chain links TRBV7-8 to TRBJ2-7; tentatively, D is TRBD2 (5 bases). CDR1 and CDR2 from the germline V gene are SGHVS and FQNEAQ. The CDR3 length is 16 residues. Trimming cost V 5 bases and J 3 bases, with 20 bases left between them. CDR3 DNA sequence: TGTGCCAGCAGCCTACCCCCGAGCGGAGGCGGCTACGAGCAGTACTTC. Residues: CASSLPPSGGGYEQYF.

The CDR3 loop reads CASSQQGNQPQHF. CDR3 nucleotide sequence: TGTGCCAGCAGTCAACAGGGGAATCAGCCCCAGCATTTT. The chain links TRBV27 to TRBJ1-5, with 7 bases fitting TRBD1. This CDR3 contains 13 residues. CDR1 and CDR2 (germline): MNHEY, SMNVEV (reference sequence). The trim removed 5 bases at V and 4 bases at J, leaving 2 bases unmatched.

The chain joins TRBV7-9 to TRBJ2-7; 11 positions match TRBD1. CDR3 length: 15 amino acids. The V gene's germline CDR1 is SEHNR and CDR2 FQNEAQ (reference sequence). V shed 4 bases, J shed 6 bases, and the junction held 8 bases outside the gene matches. As DNA, the CDR3 is TGTGCCAGCAGCTCCGGACAGGGGGCGATTGGCGAGCAGTACTTC. Protein sequence: CASSSGQGAIGEQYF.

The V call is TRBV30, the J call TRBJ2-5, with D maybe TRBD2 (6 bases). Between the trimmed V and J ends, which lost 0 bases and 2 bases, there was a span of 13 bases. Germline lookup yields CDR1 GTSNPN and CDR2 SVGIG (reference sequence). The CDR3 loop spans 15 amino acids. The CDR3 nucleotides read TGTGCCTGGAGTGTCTTCGGGAGTGGTCAAGAGACCCAGTACTTC. It yields the protein CAWSVFGSGQETQYF.

This clone was picked up one time. The gene calls are TRBV4-2 and TRBJ1-4; D gene uncertain. Trimming stripped 0 bases from V and 5 bases from J, with 4 bases between. Germline loops: CDR1 LGHNA, CDR2 YNFKEQ. The CDR3 extends over 13 amino acids. This chain's CDR3 is CASSQELNEKLFF. For the CDR3, the DNA is TGTGCCAGCAGCCAAGAATTAAATGAAAAACTGTTTTTT.

This CDR3 reads CASSYGGSQETQYF. CDR3 coding DNA: TGCGCCAGCAGTTACGGAGGCTCCCAAGAGACCCAGTACTTC. The chain combines TRBV4-1 with TRBJ2-5; maybe TRBD2 (5 bases). The germline V and J ends were trimmed by 6 bases and 1 base, with 12 bases remaining between them. The CDR3 consists of 14 residues. CDR1 and CDR2 (germline): MGHRA, YSYEKL.

The chain links TRBV10-1 to TRBJ2-7; D might be TRBD1 (6 bases). This CDR3 is 13 amino acids long. Germline CDR1 reads WNHNN; CDR2 reads SYGVQD (reference sequence). Trimming stripped 6 bases from V and 6 bases from J, with 15 bases between. CDR3 bases: TGCGCCAGCAGACCCGGACAGTCCAGCGAGCAGTACTTC. Translation: CASRPGQSSEQYF.

The rearrangement uses TRBV15 and TRBJ2-7; the D is unclear. V was cut by 2 bases and J by 2 bases, with 4 bases left in between. This CDR3 contains 12 residues. CDR1 LNHNV and CDR2 YYDKDF come from the germline V gene (reference sequence). DNA for the CDR3: TGTGCCACCAGCAGAAGCACCTACGAGCAGTACTTC. Its protein product is CATSRSTYEQYF.